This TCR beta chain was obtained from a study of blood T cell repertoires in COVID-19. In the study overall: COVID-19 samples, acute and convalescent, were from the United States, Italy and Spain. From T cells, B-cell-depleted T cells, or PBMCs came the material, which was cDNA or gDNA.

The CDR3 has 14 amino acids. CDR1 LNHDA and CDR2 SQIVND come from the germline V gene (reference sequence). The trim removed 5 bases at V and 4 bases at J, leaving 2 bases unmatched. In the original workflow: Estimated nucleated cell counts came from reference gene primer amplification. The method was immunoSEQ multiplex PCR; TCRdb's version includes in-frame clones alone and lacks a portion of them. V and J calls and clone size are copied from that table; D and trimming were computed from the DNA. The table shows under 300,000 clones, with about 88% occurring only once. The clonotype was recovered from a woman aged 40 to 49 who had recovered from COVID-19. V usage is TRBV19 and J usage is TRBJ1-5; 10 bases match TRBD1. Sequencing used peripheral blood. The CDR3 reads CASSADRGNQPQHF. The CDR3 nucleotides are TGTGCCAGTAGTGCGGACAGGGGGAATCAGCCCCAGCATTTT.